In this sample, the clone carrying this T cell receptor (beta chain) turned up once. The antigen remains unidentified. This sample is drawn from a study of blood T cells in healthy people across ages. Findings and limits, study-wide: The recorded TCR beta diversity per million T cells decreased in a roughly linear manner with age. More naive CD4+ cells and higher diversity were found in long-lived than in aged donors.

A J-beta primer mix and a sample-barcoded 5' primer were used in a second PCR of roughly 7 to 12 cycles. All cDNA molecules were each tagged by a template-switch adaptor with 12 random nucleotides. TCRdb reprocessed the 5' RACE reads with MiXCR, giving one entry per CDR3 protein. The sample lists 730,000 or so distinct CDR3 sequences, roughly 44% occurring once. This CDR3 region has 14 residues. Unmatched junction bases numbered 6, after V lost 6 bases and J lost 6 bases. Looked up from germline, CDR1 is SGHRS and CDR2 is YFSETQ. Sequenced material: blood. This clonotype was obtained from a woman aged 55-70 years in good health. The J gene is TRBJ2-3, the V gene TRBV5-1; 11 nucleotides line up with TRBD1. The DNA of the CDR3 is TGCGCCAGCAACCTCCGGGACAGGGGGGATACGCAGTATTTT. Encoded protein: CASNLRDRGDTQYF.